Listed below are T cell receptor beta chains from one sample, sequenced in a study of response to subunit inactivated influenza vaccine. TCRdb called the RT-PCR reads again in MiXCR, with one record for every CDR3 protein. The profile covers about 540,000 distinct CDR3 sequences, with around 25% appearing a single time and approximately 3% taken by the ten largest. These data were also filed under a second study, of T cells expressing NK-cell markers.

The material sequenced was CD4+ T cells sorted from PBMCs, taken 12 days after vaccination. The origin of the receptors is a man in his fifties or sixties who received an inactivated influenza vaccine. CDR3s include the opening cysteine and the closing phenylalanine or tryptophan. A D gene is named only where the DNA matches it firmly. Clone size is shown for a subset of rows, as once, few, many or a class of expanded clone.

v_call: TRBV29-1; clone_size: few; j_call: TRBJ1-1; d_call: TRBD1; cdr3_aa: CSVIQGPLNTEAFF; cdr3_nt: TGCAGCGTCATACAGGGGCCCTTGAACACTGAAGCTTTCTTT
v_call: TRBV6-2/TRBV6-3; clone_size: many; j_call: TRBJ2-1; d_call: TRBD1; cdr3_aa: CASRTGGAYNEQFF; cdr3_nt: TGTGCCAGCAGGACAGGGGGGGCCTACAATGAGCAGTTCTTC
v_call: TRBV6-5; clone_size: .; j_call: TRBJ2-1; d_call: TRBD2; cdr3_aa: CASSYGTSIWYEQFF; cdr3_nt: TGTGCCAGCAGTTACGGGACTAGCATCTGGTATGAGCAGTTCTTC
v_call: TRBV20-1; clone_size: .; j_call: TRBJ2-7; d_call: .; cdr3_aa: CSARVTGRGTYEQYF; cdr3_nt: TGCAGTGCTAGAGTGACAGGGCGGGGGACCTACGAGCAGTACTTC
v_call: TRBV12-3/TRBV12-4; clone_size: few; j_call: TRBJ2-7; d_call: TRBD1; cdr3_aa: CASSFTGQGSYEQYF; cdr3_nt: TGTGCCAGCAGTTTTACGGGACAGGGGTCCTACGAGCAGTACTTC
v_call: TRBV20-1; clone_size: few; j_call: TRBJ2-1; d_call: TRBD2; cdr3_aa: CSASLASGTTSFYNEQFF; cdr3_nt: TGCAGTGCTAGTCTGGCTAGCGGGACCACTTCCTTTTACAATGAGCAGTTCTTC
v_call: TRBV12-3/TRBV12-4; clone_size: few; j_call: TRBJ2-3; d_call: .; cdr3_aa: CASRQRAASTDTQYF; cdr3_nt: TGTGCCTCCCGCCAGCGGGCAGCTAGCACAGATACGCAGTATTTT
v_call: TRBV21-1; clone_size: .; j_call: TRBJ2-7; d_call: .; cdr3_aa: CASSIPVGGASYEQYF; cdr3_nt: TGTGCCAGCAGCATTCCGGTCGGGGGGGCTTCCTACGAGCAGTACTTC
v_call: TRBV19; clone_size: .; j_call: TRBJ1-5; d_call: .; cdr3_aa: CASSRRGEEQPQHF; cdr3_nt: TGTGCCAGTAGCCGCAGAGGGGAAGAGCAGCCCCAGCATTTT
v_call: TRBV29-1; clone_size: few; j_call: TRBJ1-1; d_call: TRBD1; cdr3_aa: CSSSAGTGDTEAFF; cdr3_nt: TGCAGCTCCTCCGCAGGGACAGGTGACACTGAAGCTTTCTTT
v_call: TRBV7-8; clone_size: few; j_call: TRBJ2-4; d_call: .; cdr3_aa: CASSPSWQNIQYF; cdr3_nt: TGTGCCAGCAGCCCGTCGTGGCAAAACATTCAGTACTTC
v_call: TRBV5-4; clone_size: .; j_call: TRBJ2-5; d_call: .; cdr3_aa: CASSSAPLSISETQYF; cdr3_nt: TGTGCCAGCAGCTCCGCCCCCCTCTCCATTTCTGAGACCCAGTACTTC
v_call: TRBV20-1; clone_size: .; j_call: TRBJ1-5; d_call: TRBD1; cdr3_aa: CSDQGARNSNQPQHF; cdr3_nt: TGCAGTGACCAGGGGGCTCGGAATAGCAATCAGCCCCAGCATTTT
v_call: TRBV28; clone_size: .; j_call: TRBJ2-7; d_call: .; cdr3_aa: CASNEGVYEQYF; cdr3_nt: TGTGCCAGCAACGAGGGGGTCTACGAGCAGTACTTC
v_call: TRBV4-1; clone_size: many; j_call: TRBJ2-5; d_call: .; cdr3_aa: CASSQDSNSGKTQYF; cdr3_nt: TGCGCCAGCAGCCAAGATTCTAATAGCGGAAAGACCCAGTACTTC
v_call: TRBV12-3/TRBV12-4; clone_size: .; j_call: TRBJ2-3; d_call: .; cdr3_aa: CASSLNRGAGDTQYF; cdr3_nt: TGTGCCAGCAGTTTGAATAGGGGGGCCGGAGATACGCAGTATTTT
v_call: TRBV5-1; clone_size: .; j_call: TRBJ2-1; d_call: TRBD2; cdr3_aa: CASSRLAGGEDEQFF; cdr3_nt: TGCGCCAGCAGCCGACTAGCGGGAGGCGAGGATGAGCAGTTCTTC
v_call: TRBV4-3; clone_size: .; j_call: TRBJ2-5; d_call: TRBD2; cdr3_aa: CASSHPGLDQATQYF; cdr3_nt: TGCGCCAGCAGCCACCCGGGACTAGACCAAGCGACCCAGTACTTC